Sequencing of this TCR beta chain was carried out in a study of cytomegalovirus exposure and HLA in healthy donors (dated by TCRdb to 2016 to 2017). The study in broad terms: In an earlier analysis of 450 to 750 of the donors, 250 to 350 Gb of sequence data and approximately 120 million unique TCR beta sequences from 180 million or so T cells were reported. Typing coverage varied by locus: 629-630 donors for A, B, C, DRB1 and DQB1; roughly 500 for DQA1; more than 600 for DPA1; roughly 450 for DPB1. Roughly 300 gigabases of sequencing data and 75 million to 85 million unique TCR sequences made up an early release that covered about 640 HLA-typed donors. Among the roughly 380 genotyped donors, approximately 82% belonged to the genetic ancestry cluster associated with self-reported Caucasian donors. In the later analysis, no new phenotypic data were used to find candidate immune exposures; instead, reliance was placed on TCR beta sequences and their occurrence across donors. The aim of the study was to test whether cataloging public T cell receptors could identify signatures of past pathogen exposure. A later analysis re-analyzed previously published TCR beta repertoires from several hundred donors and added high-resolution HLA genotyping to study TCR occurrence patterns. An earlier analysis of roughly 580 of the donors used high-throughput TCR beta sequencing to judge whether each TCR beta V gene segment behaved as functional or pseudogenic. Roughly five DR-DQ haplotypes were handled as single units for association and clustering, since linkage in the cohort was strong. All discovery cohort repertoires had been generated using a single sequencing platform. Donor age, sex, ethnicity and CMV serostatus were compiled together with the repertoire data. A separate validation cohort of 100 to 150 different subjects was used in addition to the roughly 620-subject first cohort. The study combined high-throughput TCR immunosequencing, statistical association of individual TCRs with disease status, and machine learning to predict cytomegalovirus infection status. The T cell repertoires of 550 to 850 subjects were profiled by immunosequencing and related to cytomegalovirus serostatus. HLA typing included class I and class II loci at four-digit resolution. In a later genetic analysis, genome-wide SNP genotypes for 398 of the 666 donors were used, and that subset was treated as a discovery cohort. On average, about 200,000 unique TCR beta nucleotide sequences were sequenced per donor among some 420 genotyped donors of the cohort, with roughly 18% of those sequences being non-productive.

The cohort comprised several hundred healthy bone marrow donors. At the time of sampling, all cohort members were nominally healthy, though unrecorded immune exposures were likely present. The donor tested CMV seropositive, placing the donor among the 290 or so seropositive members of the cohort. Each donor provided a peripheral blood sample, and peripheral blood mononuclear cells were used for TCR beta sequencing. The Qiagen DNeasy Blood Extraction Kit was used to extract genomic DNA from the blood cell samples. Library generation was performed with the immunoSEQ multiplex PCR assay. For the multiplex PCR, a mixture combining 60 forward primers for TCR Vbeta segments and 13 reverse primers for TCR Jbeta segments was used. The CDR3 region of rearranged TCR beta genes was amplified from genomic DNA by a multiplex PCR assay. The amplified TCR beta libraries were sequenced on the Illumina HiSeq System as 87-base-pair reads. The original pipeline was this. In a later analysis, tens of millions of unique TCR beta chains were counted across the approximately 670 repertoires, and around 10 million of these chains were shared by at least two donors. Raw reads were error-corrected and collapsed into unique sequences by a nearest-neighbor algorithm in which closely related sequences were merged to remove PCR and sequencing errors. V, D and J gene segments were assigned by aligning CDR3 sequences to IMGT reference sequences. For a sequence to be retained, at least a six-nucleotide match to both a V gene segment and a J gene segment was required. A rearrangement was called productive if the CDR3 had no stop codons and remained in frame with V and J, and every other rearrangement was called non-productive. Following IMGT convention, CDR3 was defined as the stretch from the second conserved V-encoded cysteine to the conserved J-encoded phenylalanine. In an earlier analysis of around 600 of the donors, sequences lacking an unambiguous match to a single V gene segment were excluded. In an earlier analysis of several hundred of the donors, V segments were called functional above 56.7% productive rearrangements and were called segregating when the between-donor standard deviation exceeded 5%. A statistical classification framework was developed to diagnose cytomegalovirus status using the catalog of TCR beta chain sequences. In a later analysis, TCR nucleotide sequences were compared against IMGT/GENE-DB human TR gene sequences so that V and J genes could be assigned. A later analysis assigned CDR3 sequences and most-parsimonious VDJ recombination scenarios with the TCRdist pipeline. In a later analysis, each TCR beta chain was defined by its CDR3 amino acid sequence together with its V-gene family, and reads lacking a unique V-gene family were excluded. To address suspected cross-contamination and a sequencing artifact, a later analysis removed some 620 highly shared, low-generation-probability nucleotide sequences. For each public chain, a later analysis derived a clonal expansion index from normalized ranks of inferred template counts within each repertoire. In a later analysis, generation probabilities were computed with a VDJ recombination model fitted to out-of-frame rearrangements, and the resulting probabilities were checked against IGoR. In a later analysis, hypergeometric tests were used to score TCR-TCR, TCR-HLA and TCR-CMV co-occurrence, with a repertoire-size bias correction applied to TCR pairs. A later analysis estimated false discovery rates by permuting HLA or CMV assignments 20 times. In a later analysis, co-occurring TCRs were grouped with DBSCAN, and TCRdist sequence similarity was added when clustering was performed within HLA-allele-positive subsets. Repertoires with fewer than 30,000 or more than 120,000 public chains were left out of co-occurrence clustering, as were four to six repertoires with anomalous nucleotide sharing. TCRdb obtained this table from immuneACCESS and retained in-frame rearrangements with V and J assigned. These tables miss some clones; where compared with another copy, unresolved V genes account for less than half of the shortfall, and the remainder is unexplained. D and trimming come from the DNA, and the V and J calls and clone size come from that table. For this sample there are 200,000 or so clones; approximately 80% appear just once. The top ten clones comprise around 6.1% of the sample.

Of note for this clone: What antigen it recognizes has not been identified. Base qualities were left out, and no much larger clone turns up one base away.

The germline ends are 12 bases apart after V is trimmed by 0 bases and J by 3 bases. CDR1 is given as SGHAT and CDR2 as FQNNGV, both from the germline V gene. There are 15 amino acids in the CDR3, from cysteine to phenylalanine inclusive. Just the 45-base CDR3 DNA is kept, in frame starting at base 1. Points the paper makes about the study in general: At a false discovery rate of 0.05, a later analysis linked fewer than 20,000 TCR beta sequences to specific HLA alleles. According to a later analysis, most CMV-associated TCR beta chains appeared to be HLA-restricted, and the HLA associations seemed to be driven largely by CMV exposure. Three of the identified cytomegalovirus-associated TCR beta chains were confirmed in vitro to be specific for cytomegalovirus antigens. The 87-base-pair reads could not distinguish some IMGT-functional V segments, including TRBV6-2 and TRBV6-3, so those segments were excluded. A later analysis found that HLA-associated TCR beta chains were more clonally expanded and had lower generation probabilities than equally common non-associated chains. Roughly uniform sequencing depth across donors was assumed in presence/absence analyses, although this assumption may not hold. V-gene and J-gene trimming of TCR beta chains was associated with a missense DCLRE1C variant in a later genetic analysis, and the association was replicated in an independent cohort. A later genetic analysis reported fewer N-insertions in productive TCRs among donors in an Asian-associated ancestry cluster than the roughly 620-donor mean. In an earlier analysis of a few hundred of the donors, most TCR beta V segments were observed in productive rearrangements about 87% or about 30% of the time, broadly matching IMGT annotations. Strong co-occurrence of HLA alleles, especially DR and DQ, made assigning TCR associations to individual alleles difficult. A cluster of highly shared sequence variants was judged likely to represent a technical artifact of the sequencing pipeline. Linkage disequilibrium might explain the correlated functional status among segregating V segments, but an unknown experimental factor could not be ruled out. According to the authors, the approach could potentially be generalized to other disease states and immunological phenotypes. Across donors, most TCR sequences were observed very rarely, whereas some public TCRs were present in many individuals. The classifier was reported to diagnose cytomegalovirus status with high specificity and sensitivity in both the original cohort and the validation cohort. According to a later analysis, TCR association rates differed among HLA loci, with DRB1 alleles showing the most associated TCRs and HLA-C alleles showing the fewest. Because counts were too low, seventeen rarely observed V segments, including chromosome 9 orphons, were left out of the earlier analysis of some 640 of the donors. A further reported finding was that TCR beta sequences accurately predicted the HLA-A and HLA-B alleles for most subjects in the first cohort. Only TCR beta chains were sequenced in this cohort, and the absence of alpha or paired-chain data limited detectable features. The study listed 164 TCR beta chains as associated with cytomegalovirus. Because some donors lacked HLA typing at each locus, the association tests relied only on the typed subset. For the cohort, immune exposure information was limited to CMV serostatus. According to a later analysis, parvovirus B19, influenza, CMV and Epstein-Barr virus appeared linked to several top co-occurrence clusters.

This sequence was found in a woman in her thirties in good health and CMV-seropositive. Source material: PBMCs. Rearrangement joined TRBV11-2 to TRBJ2-7, with the D gene too uncertain to name. The CDR3: CASSLDRLTRYEQYF. The DNA sequence is given as TGTGCCAGCAGCTTAGATCGTCTGACACGCTACGAGCAGTACTTC.